Each of the 17 T cell receptor beta chains below was sequenced from the same sample in a study of T cell responses to AZD1222 COVID-19 vaccine. Measured with immunoSEQ multiplex PCR; TCRdb has only the in-frame clones, and not every one. The sample yields 100,000 to 150,000 clones, around 89% seen once. Sequencing was performed on peripheral blood, taken 28 days after the second AZD1222 dose. These receptors were obtained from an adult who received the AZD1222 COVID-19 vaccine.

This clone was counted only a few times. The CDR3 loop reads CASSLGRGPINEQFF. In DNA form, the CDR3 reads TGTGCCAGCAGCTTGGGCAGGGGGCCGATTAATGAGCAGTTCTTC. The chain is built from TRBV5-6 and TRBJ2-1; 8 bases match TRBD1. The ends lost 0 bases at V and 7 bases at J; junction bases unmatched: 6. CDR3 length: 15 amino acids. Germline V CDR1 and CDR2: SGHDT, YYEEEE. Combining the CDR3 with reference TRBV5-6 and TRBJ2-1 gives the whole variable domain DAGVTQSPTHLIKTRGQQVTLRCSPKSGHDTVSWYQQALGQGPQFIFQYYEEEERQRGNFPDRFSGHQFPNYSSELNVNALLLGDSALYLCASSLGRGPINEQFFGPGTRLTVL.

The chain is built from TRBV4-3 and TRBJ2-1; TRBD2 matches at 12 bases. V lost 3 bases to trimming and J lost 3 bases; unmatched junction nucleotides: 6. Germline V gene lookup returns CDR1 LGHNA and CDR2 YSLEER. The CDR3 runs 17 residues. This chain's CDR3 is CASSQTTTSGSYNEQFF. DNA of the CDR3: TGCGCCAGCAGCCAGACCACGACTAGCGGGAGCTACAATGAGCAGTTCTTC.

CDR3 in DNA: TGTGCCAGCAGCTTGGACAGGTTCAATCAGCCCCAGCATTTT. Protein product: CASSLDRFNQPQHF. The chain links TRBV27 to TRBJ1-5; 7 bases map to TRBD1. The CDR3 spans 14 residues. Germline V gene data show CDR1 as MNHEY and CDR2 as SMNVEV (reference sequence). After removal of 6 bases from V and 3 bases from J, the junction contained 5 bases not matched to a gene.

This clone has just one count. The V gene is TRBV10-2, the J gene TRBJ1-4; D is undetermined. The germline gives CDR1 WSHSY, CDR2 SAAADI. This CDR3 spans 12 amino acids. V lost 5 bases and J 2 bases, leaving 3 bases between the germline ends. CDR3 nucleotides: TGCGCCAGCAGTACGACTAATGAAAAACTGTTTTTT. Amino acids: CASSTTNEKLFF.

The V call is TRBV7-8, the J call TRBJ2-7, with 7 nucleotides matching TRBD1. The V and J ends lost 0 bases and 0 bases, in that order; junction bases with no gene match: 5. Germline V gene lookup returns CDR1 SGHVS and CDR2 FQNEAQ. The CDR3 runs 16 residues. The CDR3, as DNA: TGTGCCAGCAGCTTAGCTGACAGGGACAGCTCCTACGAGCAGTACTTC. This encodes CASSLADRDSSYEQYF.

The chain employs TRBV19 and TRBJ2-2; 9 bases fit TRBD1. CDR1 and CDR2 from the germline V gene are LNHDA and SQIVND (reference sequence). The CDR3 sequence is 17 residues long. Trimming removed 6 bases from V and 1 base from J; junction bases left unmatched: 9. CDR3 residues: CASSRRTGAKNTGELFF. The CDR3 DNA is TGTGCCAGTAGCAGAAGGACAGGGGCTAAGAACACCGGGGAGCTGTTTTTT.

The genes are TRBV7-2 and TRBJ1-5, with 7 bases fitting TRBD1. The CDR3 loop spans 14 amino acids. Germline trimming cut 4 bases from V and 4 bases from J; bases unmatched to any gene: 4. Germline lookup yields CDR1 SGHTA and CDR2 FQGNSA. The CDR3 is CASSSGQLNQPQHF. Written as DNA, the CDR3 is TGTGCCAGCAGCTCGGGACAGCTAAATCAGCCCCAGCATTTT.

V gene TRBV4-1 combines with J gene TRBJ2-1; D is possibly TRBD2 (7 bases). CDR3 size: 17 residues. V lost 1 base, J lost 4 bases, and 17 bases lay in between. Per germline, CDR1 MGHRA and CDR2 YSYEKL. CDR3 protein: CASSQGALGGPYNEQFF. CDR3 sequence (DNA): TGCGCCAGCAGCCAAGGGGCTTTGGGGGGGCCTTACAATGAGCAGTTCTTC.

The chain joins TRBV6-6 to TRBJ1-3; D is perhaps TRBD1 (6 bases). The CDR3 is 16 residues long. Trimming took off 7 bases at V and 0 bases at J, with 16 bases between the two ends. The germline gives CDR1 MNHNY, CDR2 SVGAGI (reference sequence). The CDR3 spells CASTPIPDSSGNTIYF. CDR3 bases: TGTGCCAGCACCCCGATCCCGGACAGCTCTGGAAACACCATATATTTT.

The chain employs TRBV29-1 and TRBJ2-7; D uncertain. The CDR3 is made up of 12 amino acids. V was shortened by 0 bases and J by 3 bases, with 6 bases between the two germline ends. Per germline, CDR1 SQVTM and CDR2 ANQGSEA. This chain's CDR3 is CSVEDSYYEQYF. CDR3 DNA: TGCAGCGTTGAAGACAGTTACTACGAGCAGTACTTC.

This rearrangement joins TRBV2 to TRBJ2-5, with D unclear. The germline V gene has CDR1 SNHLY and CDR2 FYNNEI. The CDR3 is 14 amino acids. V lost 1 base and J 5 bases, leaving 11 bases between the germline ends. CDR3 nucleotide sequence: TGTGCCAGCAGTGAAGAGGGCCACCCGGAGACCCAGTACTTC. Translated: CASSEEGHPETQYF.

The chain couples TRBV2 to TRBJ2-5; D unresolved. CDR1 is SNHLY, CDR2 FYNNEI, per germline. The V end lost 7 bases, the J end lost 3 bases, and 12 bases lay between the germline ends. This CDR3 has 13 amino acids. CDR3 nucleotides: TGTGCCAGCACCAGAGGTAGGGAAGAGACCCAGTACTTC. The encoded protein is CASTRGREETQYF.

The chain has TRBV5-4 and TRBJ1-1; no clear D. The CDR3 is made up of 14 amino acids. Per the germline V gene, CDR1 is SGHNT and CDR2 is YYREEE (reference sequence). V shed 1 base and J shed 3 bases, with 10 bases lying between them. The CDR3 sequence is CASSLTQDYTEAFF. The CDR3 DNA reads TGTGCCAGCAGCTTGACCCAGGATTACACTGAAGCTTTCTTT. Full variable domain (remainder filled in from reference TRBV5-4 and TRBJ1-1): ETGVTQSPTHLIKTRGQQVTLRCSSQSGHNTVSWYQQALGQGPQFIFQYYREEENGRGNFPPRFSGLQFPNYSSELNVNALELDDSALYLCASSLTQDYTEAFFGQGTRLTVV.

The genes are TRBV19 and TRBJ2-3; TRBD2 agrees at 9 bases. The CDR3 loop spans 16 amino acids. Germline V CDR1 and CDR2: LNHDA, SQIVND (reference sequence). J lost 4 bases, V lost 2 bases, and 7 bases had no gene match. As DNA, the CDR3 is TGTGCCAGTAGTATAACGGCGGGGGGGCCGGCAGATACGCAGTATTTT. Protein sequence: CASSITAGGPADTQYF.

A few counts support this clone. The V call is TRBV5-5, the J call TRBJ2-7; a weak D match, TRBD2 (6 bases). V was trimmed by 3 bases and J by 2 bases, leaving 12 bases between them. Germline assignment: CDR1 SGHKS and CDR2 YYEKEE (reference sequence). The CDR3 loop spans 14 amino acids. The CDR3 here is CASSWGDRTYEQYF. The CDR3 DNA reads TGTGCCAGCAGCTGGGGGGACCGAACCTACGAGCAGTACTTC. The full variable domain, with the rest looked up from reference TRBV5-5 and TRBJ2-7, is DAGVTQSPTHLIKTRGQQVTLRCSPISGHKSVSWYQQVLGQGPQFIFQYYEKEERGRGNFPDRFSARQFPNYSSELNVNALLLGDSALYLCASSWGDRTYEQYFGPGTRLTVT.

V gene TRBV7-2 combines with J gene TRBJ2-3, with 11 nucleotides matching TRBD2. Looked up from germline, CDR1 is SGHTA and CDR2 is FQGNSA. V shed 2 bases and J 4 bases; nucleotides not matched to a gene: 2. The CDR3 totals 15 residues. Here the CDR3 reads CASSLIAGGADTQYF. The CDR3 nucleotides are TGTGCCAGCAGCTTAATAGCGGGAGGGGCAGATACGCAGTATTTT.

The rearrangement joins TRBV19 to TRBJ2-7; D call uncertain. The CDR3 is 13 amino acids. Trimming took off 4 bases at V and 3 bases at J, with 10 bases between the two ends. Germline CDR1 LNHDA, CDR2 SQIVND (reference sequence). The CDR3 bases are TGTGCCAGTAGTACACCGGGTCTCTACGAGCAGTACTTC. Translation gives CASSTPGLYEQYF. Filled out from reference TRBV19 and TRBJ2-7, the complete variable domain reads DGGITQSPKYLFRKEGQNVTLSCEQNLNHDAMYWYRQDPGQGLRLIYYSQIVNDFQKGDIAEGYSVSREKKESFPLTVTSAQKNPTAFYLCASSTPGLYEQYFGPGTRLTVT.